Detailed here is one T cell receptor beta chain. A Seattle source enrolled patients during active infection and followed them longitudinally. Germline V gene sequence: CDR1 WNHNN, CDR2 SYGVQD (reference sequence). The CDR3 spans 14 residues. J was trimmed by 3 bases and V by 8 bases; bases with no gene match: 7. This specimen comes from a study of blood T cell repertoires in COVID-19. TCRdb's copy holds only in-frame clones and misses some; the assay was immunoSEQ multiplex PCR. The top ten hold approximately 5.1% of the sample, which has some 220,000 clones, about 82% seen once. The chain employs TRBV10-1 and TRBJ2-3; 8 bases agree with TRBD2. The sequence was obtained from a man aged 50 to 60 with COVID-19, enrolled during active disease. The sequenced sample was peripheral blood. Written as DNA, the CDR3 is TGCGCCAGCTCTTCGGGGGGGCGGACAGATACGCAGTATTTT. Its translation is CASSSGGRTDTQYF.